This T cell receptor (beta chain) derives from a study of early T cells in non-severe SARS-CoV-2 infection. Study overall: Sequenced material consisted of bulk RNA (from unsorted whole blood), and chains were unpaired.

Each cDNA molecule carried a unique molecular identifier. TCRdb re-called the 5' RACE reads with MiXCR, one entry per CDR3 protein. The sample lists about 29,000 distinct CDR3 sequences, more than 4.5% seen once, with roughly a tenth in the top ten. This clonotype was seen once. The CDR3 has 15 amino acids. Between the trimmed V and J ends, which lost 1 base and 4 bases, there was a span of 14 bases. Germline values: CDR1 SQVTM, CDR2 ANQGSEA. The specimen sequenced was whole blood. This sequence joins TRBV29-1 and TRBJ2-4; D call uncertain. This receptor was taken from an adult who was a healthcare worker with PCR-confirmed SARS-CoV-2 infection or an uninfected control (not recorded which). This chain's CDR3 is CSVEGPTLGKNIQYF. The CDR3 bases are TGCAGCGTTGAAGGACCGACCCTGGGAAAAAACATTCAGTACTTC.